The present TCR beta chain was sequenced within a study of human T cells and chemical hapten exposure. Trimming shortened V by 3 bases and J by 6 bases, and 5 bases separated the two germline ends. CDR3 length equals 11 residues. The time point denotes: patch test 1, 2 weeks after DPC sensitization. Treatment given: therapeutic diphenylcyclopropenone sensitization with weekly scalp DPC. Each CDR3 protein is one row after TCRdb ran MiXCR on the RACE reads. The profile shows about 120,000 distinct CDR3 sequences, approximately 14% of them singletons. This TCR was sampled from a man aged 18 to 29 with alopecia areata. Some clones in this sample may be carry-over from other donors' samples. The chain links TRBV12-3 or TRBV12-4 to TRBJ1-2; D unclear. Sample: whole blood, taken in connection with sensitization to the hapten diphenylcyclopropenone (DPC). The CDR3 nucleotides are TGTGCCAGCAGTTTTGTAGATGGCTACACCTTC. This sequence encodes CASSFVDGYTF.